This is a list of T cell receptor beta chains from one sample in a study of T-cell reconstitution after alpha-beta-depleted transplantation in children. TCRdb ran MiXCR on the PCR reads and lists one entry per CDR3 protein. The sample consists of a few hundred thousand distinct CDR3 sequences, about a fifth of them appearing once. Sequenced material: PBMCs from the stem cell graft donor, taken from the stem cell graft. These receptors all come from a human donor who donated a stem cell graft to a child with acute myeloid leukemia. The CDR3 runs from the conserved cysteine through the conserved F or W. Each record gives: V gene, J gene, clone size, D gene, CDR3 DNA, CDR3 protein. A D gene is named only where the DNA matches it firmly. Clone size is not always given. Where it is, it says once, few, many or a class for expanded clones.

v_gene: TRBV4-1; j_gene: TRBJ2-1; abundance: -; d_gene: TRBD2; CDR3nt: TGCGCCAGCAGCCATCCTCCGGGAGGGCCACAGTTCTTC; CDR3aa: CASSHPPGGPQFF
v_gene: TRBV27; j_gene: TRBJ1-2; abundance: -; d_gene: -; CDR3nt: TGTGCCAGCAGTTTAAAGATGCCAGGGGAAGGCTATGGCTACACCTTC; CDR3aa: CASSLKMPGEGYGYTF
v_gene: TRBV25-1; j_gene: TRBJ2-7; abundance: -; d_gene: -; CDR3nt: TGTGCCAGCAGTGAGAAAGCGGCTCCCACTTCCTACGAGCAGTACTTC; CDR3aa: CASSEKAAPTSYEQYF
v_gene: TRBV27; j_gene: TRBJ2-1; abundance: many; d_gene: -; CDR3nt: TGTGCCAGCAGTCCTGGACCTAGTTCGAGTGAGCAGTTCTTC; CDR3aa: CASSPGPSSSEQFF
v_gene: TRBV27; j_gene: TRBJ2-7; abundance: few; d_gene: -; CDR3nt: TGTGCCAGCAGTTCCCGGGGCCGGGCGGGCGAGCAGTACTTC; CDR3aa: CASSSRGRAGEQYF
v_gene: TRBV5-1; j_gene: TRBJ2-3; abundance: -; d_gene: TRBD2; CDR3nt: TGCGCCAGCAGCTTGGTAGCGGGAGGAGATACGCAGTATTTT; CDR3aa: CASSLVAGGDTQYF
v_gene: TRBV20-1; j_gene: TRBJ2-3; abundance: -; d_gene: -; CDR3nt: TGCAGTGCTCCACATACCACAGATACGCAGTATTTT; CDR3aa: CSAPHTTDTQYF
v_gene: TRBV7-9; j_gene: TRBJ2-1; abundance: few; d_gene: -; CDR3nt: TGTGCCAGCAGCTTAAGGAGGGGCCGAAGCTCCTACAATGAGCAGTTCTTC; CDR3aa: CASSLRRGRSSYNEQFF
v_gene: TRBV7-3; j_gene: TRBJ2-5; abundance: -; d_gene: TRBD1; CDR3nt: TGTGCCAGCAGCTTGGGACAGGTACCACCCAAAGAGACCCAGTACTTC; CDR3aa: CASSLGQVPPKETQYF
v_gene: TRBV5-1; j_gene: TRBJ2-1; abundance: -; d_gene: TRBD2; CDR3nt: TGCGCCAGCAGCTCCGGGACTAGCGGGAAAGATGAGCAGTTCTTC; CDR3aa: CASSSGTSGKDEQFF
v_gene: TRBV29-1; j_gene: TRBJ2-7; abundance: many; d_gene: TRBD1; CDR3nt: TGCAGCGCAGGGGGATTACACGAGCAGTACTTC; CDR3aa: CSAGGLHEQYF
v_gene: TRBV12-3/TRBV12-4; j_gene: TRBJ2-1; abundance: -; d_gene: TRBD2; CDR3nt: TGTGCCAGCAGTTTAAGGACTAGCGCGTACAATGAGCAGTTCTTC; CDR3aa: CASSLRTSAYNEQFF
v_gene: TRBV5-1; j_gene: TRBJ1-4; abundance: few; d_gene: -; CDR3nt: TGCGCCAGCAGCTTATCAGGGACAACTAATGAAAAACTGTTTTTT; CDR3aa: CASSLSGTTNEKLFF
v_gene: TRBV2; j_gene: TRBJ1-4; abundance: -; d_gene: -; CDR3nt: TGTGCCAGCAGTGACCGAGCAACTAATGAAAAACTGTTTTTT; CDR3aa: CASSDRATNEKLFF
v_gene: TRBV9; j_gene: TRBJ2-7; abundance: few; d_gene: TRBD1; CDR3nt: TGTGCCAGCAGCGTGGGACAGGGTCATACCTACGAGCAGTACTTC; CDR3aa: CASSVGQGHTYEQYF
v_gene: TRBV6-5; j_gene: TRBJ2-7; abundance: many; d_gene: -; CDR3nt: TGTGCCAGCAGTTACTCGACGAAGCAGTACTTC; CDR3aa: CASSYSTKQYF
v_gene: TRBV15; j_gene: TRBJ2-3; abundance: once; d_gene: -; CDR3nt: TGTGCCACCAGCCAACGCCTTTCCGCAGATACGCAGTATTTT; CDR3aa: CATSQRLSADTQYF
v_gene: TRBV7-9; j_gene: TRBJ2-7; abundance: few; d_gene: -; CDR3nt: TGTGCCAGCAGCCCGCGAAACGATAGGTACGAGCAGTACTTC; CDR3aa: CASSPRNDRYEQYF
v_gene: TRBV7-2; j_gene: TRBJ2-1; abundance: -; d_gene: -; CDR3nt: TGTGCCAGCAGCATGGACAATTACAATGAGCAGTTCTTC; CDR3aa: CASSMDNYNEQFF
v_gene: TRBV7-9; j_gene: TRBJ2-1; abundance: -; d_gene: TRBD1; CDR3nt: TGTGCCAGCAGCTTAGGTTCCAGGGGGTCGGATGAGCAGTTCTTC; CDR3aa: CASSLGSRGSDEQFF
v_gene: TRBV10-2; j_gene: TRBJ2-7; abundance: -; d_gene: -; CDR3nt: TGCGCCAGCAGTGGGGACTACGAGCAGTACTTC; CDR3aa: CASSGDYEQYF
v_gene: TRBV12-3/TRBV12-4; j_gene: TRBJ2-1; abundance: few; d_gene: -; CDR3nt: TGTGCCAGCAGTTTCGCCAACAATGAGCAGTTCTTC; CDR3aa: CASSFANNEQFF
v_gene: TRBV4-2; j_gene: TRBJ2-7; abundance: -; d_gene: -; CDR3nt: TGTGCCAGCAGCCAAGATCATGAACGGGGAGTCTACGAGCAGTACTTC; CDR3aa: CASSQDHERGVYEQYF
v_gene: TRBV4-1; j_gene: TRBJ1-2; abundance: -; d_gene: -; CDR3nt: TGCGCCAGCAGCCAAGAACCGGGGCAGGGAAGCTATGGCTACACCTTC; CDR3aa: CASSQEPGQGSYGYTF
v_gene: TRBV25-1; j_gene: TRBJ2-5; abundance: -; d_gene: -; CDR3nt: TGTGCCAGCAGTGAGGCAGGGCTCCCCCAAGAGACCCAGTACTTC; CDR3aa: CASSEAGLPQETQYF
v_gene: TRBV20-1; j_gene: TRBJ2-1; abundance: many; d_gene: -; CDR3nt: TGCAGTGCTTCGAGTCAACGGGCCTCCAATGAGCAGTTCTTC; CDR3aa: CSASSQRASNEQFF
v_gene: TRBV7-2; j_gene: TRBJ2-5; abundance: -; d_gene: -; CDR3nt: -; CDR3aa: CASSFGTGTSGRRTYF